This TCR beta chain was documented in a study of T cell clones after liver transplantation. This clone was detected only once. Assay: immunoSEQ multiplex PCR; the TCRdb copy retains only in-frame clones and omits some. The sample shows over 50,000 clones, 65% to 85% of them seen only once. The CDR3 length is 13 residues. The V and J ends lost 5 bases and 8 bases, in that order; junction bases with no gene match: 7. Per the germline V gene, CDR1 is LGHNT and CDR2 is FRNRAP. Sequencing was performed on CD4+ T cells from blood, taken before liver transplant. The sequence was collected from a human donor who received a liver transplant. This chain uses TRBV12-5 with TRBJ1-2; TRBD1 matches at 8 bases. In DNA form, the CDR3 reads TGTGCTAGTGGTCTCAGGGGGCTAGAGGGCTACACCTTC. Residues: CASGLRGLEGYTF.